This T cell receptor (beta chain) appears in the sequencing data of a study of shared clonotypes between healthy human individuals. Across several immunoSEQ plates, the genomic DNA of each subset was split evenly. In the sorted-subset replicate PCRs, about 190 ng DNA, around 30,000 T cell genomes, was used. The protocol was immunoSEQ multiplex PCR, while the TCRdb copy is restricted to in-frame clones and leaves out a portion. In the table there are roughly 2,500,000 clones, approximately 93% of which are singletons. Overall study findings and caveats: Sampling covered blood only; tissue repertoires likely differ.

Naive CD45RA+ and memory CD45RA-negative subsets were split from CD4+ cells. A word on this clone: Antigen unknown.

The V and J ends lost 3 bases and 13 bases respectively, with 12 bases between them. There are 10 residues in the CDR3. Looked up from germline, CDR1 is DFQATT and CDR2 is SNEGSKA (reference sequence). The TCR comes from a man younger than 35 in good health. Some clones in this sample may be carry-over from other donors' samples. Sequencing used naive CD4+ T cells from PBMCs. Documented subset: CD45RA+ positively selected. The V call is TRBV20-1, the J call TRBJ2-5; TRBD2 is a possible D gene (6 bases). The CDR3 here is CSASRGVGYF. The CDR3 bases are TGCAGTGCTAGTCGCGGGGTTGGGTACTTC.